These T cell receptor beta chains were read from a single sample in a study of T cell changes during pregnancy in multiple sclerosis. Measured with immunoSEQ multiplex PCR; TCRdb has only the in-frame clones, and not every one. Of tens of thousands of clones in the sample, roughly nine tenths were seen once. The specimen was peripheral blood, collected in the second trimester of pregnancy. The receptors were gathered from a female donor with multiple sclerosis, enrolled in a pregnancy study. Each CDR3 is given with its conserved first and last residue. D genes are given only for firm matches. Expanded clones get a size class; other rows say once, few or many, or leave the size out.

TRBV6-1	-	-	TRBJ2-1	CASRNVQGNNEQFF	TGTGCCAGCAGGAACGTACAGGGAAACAATGAGCAGTTCTTC
TRBV9	-	-	TRBJ1-2	CASSVQTGTQRANYGYTF	TGTGCCAGCAGCGTGCAAACCGGGACACAGCGCGCTAACTATGGCTACACCTTC
TRBV11-3	TRBD1	-	TRBJ2-2	CASSFRPGQVTGELFF	TGTGCCAGCAGCTTCCGACCGGGACAGGTCACCGGGGAGCTGTTTTTT
TRBV6-6	TRBD1	-	TRBJ1-2	CASSFGQGANYGYTF	TGTGCCAGCAGTTTCGGACAGGGAGCTAACTATGGCTACACCTTC
TRBV6-6	TRBD2	-	TRBJ2-3	CASSQIGGGATDTQYF	TGTGCCAGCAGTCAGATCGGGGGGGGCGCCACAGATACGCAGTATTTT
TRBV7-6	TRBD2	-	TRBJ2-1	CASSLGGGTSDHIRNEQFF	TGTGCCAGCAGCTTAGGTGGGGGGACTAGCGATCACATACGCAATGAGCAGTTCTTC
TRBV10-3	TRBD1	-	TRBJ2-7	CAISGTGPYEQYF	TGTGCCATCAGTGGGACAGGGCCCTACGAGCAGTACTTC
TRBV7-2	-	-	TRBJ2-5	CASSLNRETQYF	TGTGCCAGCAGCTTAAACAGAGAGACCCAGTACTTC
TRBV5-1	-	-	TRBJ2-1	CASSHGQRGSSYNEQFF	TGCGCCAGCAGCCACGGACAGAGAGGAAGCTCCTACAATGAGCAGTTCTTC
TRBV11-3	TRBD2	-	TRBJ2-1	CASSLEGSGGSDEQFF	TGTGCCAGCAGCTTAGAGGGTAGCGGGGGTAGCGATGAGCAGTTCTTC
TRBV18	-	-	TRBJ1-1	CASSPGLWGANTEAFF	TGTGCCAGCTCTCCGGGTTTATGGGGCGCGAACACTGAAGCTTTCTTT
TRBV7-2	-	-	TRBJ1-2	CASSPTAPRYTF	TGTGCCAGCAGCCCGACCGCCCCTAGATACACCTTC
TRBV4-1	-	-	TRBJ2-5	CASSVQGFSAPQETQYF	TGCGCCAGCAGCGTACAGGGTTTTTCGGCACCACAAGAGACCCAGTACTTC
TRBV7-9	TRBD1	-	TRBJ2-4	CASSPQPPGQGKIQYF	TGTGCCAGCAGCCCGCAGCCCCCGGGACAGGGCAAAATTCAGTACTTC
TRBV7-2	TRBD2	-	TRBJ2-1	CASSLGLAGESQFF	TGTGCCAGCAGCTTAGGACTAGCGGGGGAATCGCAGTTCTTC
TRBV4-1	TRBD1	-	TRBJ2-7	CASSQEAGGYEQYF	TGCGCCAGCAGCCAGGAAGCAGGGGGCTACGAGCAGTACTTC
TRBV5-5	TRBD1	few	TRBJ1-5	CASSARQGGNQPQHF	TGTGCCAGCAGCGCTAGACAGGGCGGTAATCAGCCCCAGCATTTT
TRBV2	TRBD1	-	TRBJ1-5	CASRDPGTGGSLKPQHF	TGTGCCAGCAGGGACCCCGGAACAGGGGGCTCGTTGAAGCCCCAGCATTTT
TRBV5-3	-	once	TRBJ1-4	CARSQAPANEKLFF	TGTGCCAGAAGCCAGGCTCCAGCTAATGAAAAACTGTTTTTT
TRBV4-2	TRBD2	few	TRBJ2-7	CASSQEGLAESYEQYF	TGTGCCAGCAGCCAAGAGGGACTAGCGGAAAGCTACGAGCAGTACTTC
TRBV6-5	-	-	TRBJ1-2	CASSSGVNYGYTF	TGTGCCAGCAGTTCAGGGGTAAACTATGGCTACACCTTC
TRBV27	TRBD1	-	TRBJ2-4	CASSPRQGRDIQYF	TGTGCCAGCAGTCCTCGACAGGGTAGGGACATTCAGTACTTC
TRBV28	TRBD2	-	TRBJ2-1	CASSDPGLSLRVDNEQFF	TGTGCCAGCAGCGATCCGGGACTATCTCTCCGGGTCGACAATGAGCAGTTCTTC
TRBV18	TRBD1	-	TRBJ1-1	CASSPLLQGQTEAFF	TGTGCCAGCTCACCATTACTACAGGGGCAAACTGAAGCTTTCTTT
TRBV2	TRBD1	-	TRBJ1-2	CASSTGTGNYGYTF	TGTGCCAGCAGTACCGGGACAGGGAACTATGGCTACACCTTC
TRBV5-6	-	-	TRBJ1-3	CASSRRGWSGNTIYF	TGTGCCAGCAGCCGTCGTGGGTGGAGCGGAAACACCATATATTTT
TRBV15	TRBD1	-	TRBJ1-3	CATSRRDRASGNTIYF	TGTGCCACCAGCAGGCGAGACAGGGCTTCTGGAAACACCATATATTTT
TRBV4-3	TRBD2	-	TRBJ2-1	CARRLAGLNEQFF	TGCGCCAGGAGACTAGCGGGGCTTAATGAGCAGTTCTTC
TRBV7-9	TRBD1	-	TRBJ2-7	CASSSRDRSPF	TGTGCCAGCAGTTCCCGGGACAGGTCCCCCTTC
TRBV6-5	-	-	TRBJ1-1	CASSYSGHLNTEAFF	TGTGCCAGCAGTTACTCGGGACACTTGAACACTGAAGCTTTCTTT
TRBV14	-	-	TRBJ2-3	CASSQTRVTQYF	TGTGCCAGCAGCCAAACACGTGTTACGCAGTATTTT
TRBV21-1	-	-	TRBJ2-5	CASSPLGTGGAWETQYF	TGTGCCAGCAGCCCCCTGGGGACAGGGGGCGCTTGGGAGACCCAGTACTTC
TRBV14	-	once	TRBJ2-7	CASSQTAPYEQYF	TGTGCCAGCAGCCAAACAGCACCCTACGAGCAGTACTTC
TRBV19	-	-	TRBJ1-2	CASSFQGSEGGYTF	TGTGCCAGTAGTTTTCAGGGGAGTGAAGGTGGCTACACCTTC
TRBV2	-	-	TRBJ1-2	CASSEHRAVNGYTF	TGTGCCAGCAGTGAACACAGGGCGGTAAATGGCTACACCTTC
TRBV7-9	-	-	TRBJ1-4	CASSLELATNEKLFF	TGTGCCAGCAGCCTAGAGCTTGCAACTAATGAAAAACTGTTTTTT
TRBV7-2	-	-	TRBJ1-2	CASSLAAGPGGYTF	TGTGCCAGCAGCTTAGCGGCGGGCCCGGGTGGCTACACCTTC
TRBV28	-	-	TRBJ1-5	CASSLSGEGQPQHF	TGTGCCAGCAGTTTATCAGGGGAAGGGCAGCCCCAGCATTTT
TRBV4-2	-	-	TRBJ2-2	CASSQANRVTGELFF	TGTGCCAGCAGCCAAGCGAACAGGGTAACCGGGGAGCTGTTTTTT
TRBV4-3	-	-	TRBJ2-7	CASSQGSSEVDEQYF	TGCGCCAGCAGCCAAGGGAGTAGCGAGGTTGACGAGCAGTACTTC
TRBV19	TRBD2	-	TRBJ2-7	CASSIAPSGDEEQYF	TGTGCCAGTAGTATTGCTCCTAGCGGGGATGAAGAGCAGTACTTC
TRBV29-1	-	few	TRBJ1-1	CSAGGTEAFF	TGCAGCGCCGGGGGGACTGAAGCTTTCTTT
TRBV7-3	-	-	TRBJ2-1	CASSLTSHGNEQFF	TGTGCCAGCAGCTTAACTTCTCACGGCAATGAGCAGTTCTTC
TRBV7-9	-	-	TRBJ1-2	CASSGRGLYGYTF	TGTGCCAGCAGTGGCAGGGGACTATATGGCTACACCTTC
TRBV30	-	-	TRBJ1-2	CAWSVPGRENHGYTF	TGTGCCTGGAGTGTTCCGGGCAGGGAAAACCATGGCTACACCTTC
TRBV6-5	-	once	TRBJ1-2	CASSYAGGRDGYTF	TGTGCCAGCAGTTACGCCGGGGGGCGAGATGGCTACACCTTC
TRBV19	-	-	TRBJ2-1	CASSPRRTNNEQFF	TGTGCCAGTAGCCCCCGGAGGACCAACAATGAGCAGTTCTTC
TRBV7-2	-	-	TRBJ1-5	CASSFGLVRNQPQHF	TGTGCCAGCAGCTTTGGACTGGTGCGCAATCAGCCCCAGCATTTT
TRBV10-3	TRBD1	-	TRBJ1-5	CAISSGTGGQPQHF	TGTGCCATCAGTTCCGGGACAGGGGGTCAGCCCCAGCATTTT
TRBV18	-	once	TRBJ2-3	CASSPVAPDTQYF	TGTGCCAGCTCACCGGTAGCCCCAGATACGCAGTATTTT
TRBV6-4	TRBD2	few	TRBJ2-1	CASSETSGGNNEQFF	TGTGCCAGCAGTGAGACTAGCGGGGGGAACAATGAGCAGTTCTTC
TRBV25-1	-	-	TRBJ1-1	CASSEMSIYTEAFF	TGTGCCAGCAGCGAAATGAGTATATACACTGAAGCTTTCTTT
TRBV9	-	-	TRBJ2-3	CASSVPAGPTDTQYF	TGTGCCAGCAGCGTACCGGCGGGGCCCACAGATACGCAGTATTTT
TRBV10-3	-	-	TRBJ1-4	CATTQGINEKLFF	TGTGCCACGACCCAGGGTATAAATGAAAAACTGTTTTTT
TRBV18	TRBD1	-	TRBJ1-2	CASSQTGGLVYGYTF	TGTGCCAGCTCACAAACAGGGGGCCTCGTATACGGCTACACCTTC
TRBV7-9	-	-	TRBJ2-7	CASSPGPPYEQYF	TGTGCCAGCAGCCCGGGTCCCCCCTACGAGCAGTACTTC
TRBV19	-	-	TRBJ1-2	CASSAGRSGSGYGYTF	TGTGCCAGTAGTGCTGGGCGGTCAGGGTCGGGCTATGGCTACACCTTC